The entry that follows covers one T cell receptor (beta chain) sequence. As yet, its antigen is unknown. The CDR3 covers 13 residues. CDR1 and CDR2 from the germline V gene are SEHNR and FQNEAQ (reference sequence). With V trimmed by 3 bases and J by 6 bases, 2 bases remained unmatched. The time point was: cycle 4 day 1 (C4D1), after 6 weeks of nivolumab. All patients experienced relapse after autologous stem cell transplantation, and brentuximab vedotin exposure was variable. This sample stems from a study of PD-1 blockade in classical Hodgkin lymphoma. Study findings and constraints: Complete responders possessed baseline diversity comparable to newly diagnosed patients. Significantly greater TCR diversity emerged by C4D1 in CD4+ cells but not CD8+ cells. Those patients who began receiving nivolumab less than 1 year after ASCT had lower diversity, and they were excluded.

Assay: immunoSEQ multiplex PCR; the TCRdb copy retains only in-frame clones and omits some. The sample carries 64,000 or so clones, about 89% recorded once. The chain recombines TRBV7-9 with TRBJ2-1; 7 nucleotides align to TRBD1. The clonotype was recovered from a human donor with classical Hodgkin lymphoma. The sequencing used peripheral blood mononuclear cells (PBMCs), collected before the fourth cycle of nivolumab. The CDR3 reads CASSFNRGNEQFF. The CDR3 DNA reads as TGTGCCAGCAGCTTTAACAGGGGCAATGAGCAGTTCTTC.